One sample yielded the 9 T cell receptor beta chains listed below, sequenced in a study of cytomegalovirus exposure and HLA in healthy donors. The primer mix had 60 Vbeta and 13 Jbeta primers. TCRdb keeps only in-frame clones here, not all; method: immunoSEQ multiplex PCR. The sample shows 95,000 to 110,000 clones, roughly 79% of them seen only once. Sequencing was carried out using PBMCs. The source is a man aged 60 to 75 in good health and CMV-seropositive.

A few counts support this clone. The V gene is TRBV7-2, the J gene TRBJ2-7, with 12 bases matching TRBD1. CDR3 length equals 19 residues. Germline V gene data show CDR1 as SGHTA and CDR2 as FQGNSA. The J segment lost 2 bases and the V segment lost 1 base, leaving 12 bases of the junction unmatched. The chain's CDR3 is CASSLGGQGAAVPPYEQYF. CDR3 coding DNA: TGTGCCAGCAGCTTAGGGGGACAGGGGGCGGCCGTCCCGCCCTACGAGCAGTACTTC.

This clone was seen only once. V and J are TRBV11-2 and TRBJ2-7; D is perhaps TRBD1 (5 bases). The V and J ends lost 1 base and 3 bases respectively, with 13 bases between them. Germline V gene data show CDR1 as SGHAT and CDR2 as FQNNGV. The CDR3 spans 15 residues. The CDR3 protein is CASSLAPLTDYEQYF. The CDR3 DNA sequence: TGTGCCAGCAGCTTAGCCCCGTTGACAGACTACGAGCAGTACTTC.

V gene TRBV7-2 combines with J gene TRBJ1-2; D is possibly TRBD1 (5 bases). Germline CDR1 is SGHTA and CDR2 is FQGNSA. The CDR3 spans 16 residues. The V and J ends lost 3 bases and 8 bases respectively, with 22 bases between them. For the CDR3, the DNA is TGTGCCAGCAGCTTGGGCGGGACCGCGTCTATGGGGGGCTACACCTTC. Translating it yields CASSLGGTASMGGYTF.

This chain joins TRBV27 and TRBJ2-7, with a possible D match to TRBD1 (5 bases). Per the germline V gene, CDR1 is MNHEY and CDR2 is SMNVEV (reference sequence). The CDR3 spans 13 residues. Trimming left V 6 bases short and J 2 bases short, with 11 bases between. CDR3 DNA sequence: TGTGCCAGCAGCTCATGGGGCCCCTACGAGCAGTACTTC. Its protein is CASSSWGPYEQYF.

CDR3 nucleotides: TGCGCCAGCAGTGTTGCGGGGGGCTACCAAGAGACCCAGTACTTC. Residues: CASSVAGGYQETQYF. This chain links TRBV10-2 with TRBJ2-5, with 8 bases aligning to TRBD2. The CDR3 has 15 amino acids. CDR1 and CDR2 (germline): WSHSY, SAAADI. The J segment lost 0 bases and the V segment lost 4 bases, leaving 4 bases of the junction unmatched.

The gene calls are TRBV28 and TRBJ2-7; no firm D call. The CDR3 loop spans 14 amino acids. Germline assignment: CDR1 MDHEN and CDR2 SYDVKM. V dropped 3 bases and J dropped 3 bases, with 12 bases sitting between them. The CDR3 DNA follows: TGTGCCAGCAGTTTTTCAGGAATCATCTACGAGCAGTACTTC. Its translation: CASSFSGIIYEQYF.

The chain's CDR3 is CASSELQGEQYF. CDR3 bases: TGTGCCAGCAGTGAACTACAGGGGGAGCAGTACTTC. The gene calls are TRBV6-1 and TRBJ2-5, with 8 bases lining up with TRBD1. CDR1 is MNHNS, CDR2 SASEGT, per germline. The CDR3 is made up of 12 amino acids. J was trimmed by 11 bases and V by 2 bases; bases with no gene match: 4.

CDR3 DNA sequence: TGTGCCAGCAGTTACCTGGGACAGGTCGGTGGCTACACCTTC. It translates to CASSYLGQVGGYTF. The chain employs TRBV6-6 and TRBJ1-2, with 8 nucleotides matching TRBD1. The CDR3 has 14 amino acids. Unmatched junction bases numbered 6, after V lost 2 bases and J lost 7 bases. Looked up from germline, CDR1 is MNHNY and CDR2 is SVGAGI (reference sequence).

The V call is TRBV4-1, the J call TRBJ1-2; D unresolved. With 5 bases removed from V and 6 bases from J, the gap between germline ends came to 19 bases. Germline assignment: CDR1 MGHRA and CDR2 YSYEKL. The CDR3 sequence is 15 residues long. CDR3 region: CASSWVAGEGDGYTF. CDR3 nucleotides: TGCGCCAGCAGCTGGGTAGCGGGAGAGGGTGATGGCTACACCTTC.